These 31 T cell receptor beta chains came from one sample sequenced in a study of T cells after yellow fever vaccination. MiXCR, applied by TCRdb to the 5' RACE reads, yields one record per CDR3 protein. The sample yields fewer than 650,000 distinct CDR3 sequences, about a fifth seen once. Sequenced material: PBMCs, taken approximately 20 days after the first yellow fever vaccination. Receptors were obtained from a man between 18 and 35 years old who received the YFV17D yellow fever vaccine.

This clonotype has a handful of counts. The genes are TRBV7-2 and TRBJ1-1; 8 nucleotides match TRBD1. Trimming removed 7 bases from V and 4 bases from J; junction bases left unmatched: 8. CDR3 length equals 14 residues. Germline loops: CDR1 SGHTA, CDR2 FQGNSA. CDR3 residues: CASTRPDRATEAFF. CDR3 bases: TGTGCCAGCACTAGACCGGACAGGGCCACTGAAGCTTTCTTT.

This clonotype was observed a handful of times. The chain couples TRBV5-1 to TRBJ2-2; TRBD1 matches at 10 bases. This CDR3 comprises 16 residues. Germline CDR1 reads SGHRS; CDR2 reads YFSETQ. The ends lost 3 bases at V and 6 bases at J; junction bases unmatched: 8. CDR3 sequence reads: CASSSGQGKFAGELFF. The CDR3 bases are TGCGCCAGCAGCTCGGGACAGGGGAAATTCGCCGGGGAGCTGTTTTTT. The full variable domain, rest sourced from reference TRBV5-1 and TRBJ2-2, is KAGVTQTPRYLIKTRGQQVTLSCSPISGHRSVSWYQQTPGQGLQFLFEYFSETQRNKGNFPGRFSGRQFSNSRSEMNVSTLELGDSALYLCASSSGQGKFAGELFFGEGSRLTVL.

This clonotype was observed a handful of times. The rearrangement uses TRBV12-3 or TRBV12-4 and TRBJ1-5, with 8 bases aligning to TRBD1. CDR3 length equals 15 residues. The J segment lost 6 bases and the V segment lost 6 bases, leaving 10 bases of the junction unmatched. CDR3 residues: CASSLGQAVFQPQHF. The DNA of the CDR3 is TGTGCCAGCAGCCTGGGACAGGCGGTATTTCAGCCCCAGCATTTT.

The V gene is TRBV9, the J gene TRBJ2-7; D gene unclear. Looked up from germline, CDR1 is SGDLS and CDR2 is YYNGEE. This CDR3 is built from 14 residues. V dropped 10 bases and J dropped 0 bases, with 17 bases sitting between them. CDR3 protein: CAPQQPLSSYEQYV. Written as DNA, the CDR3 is TGTGCCCCCCAGCAGCCCCTTAGCTCCTACGAGCAGTACGTC.

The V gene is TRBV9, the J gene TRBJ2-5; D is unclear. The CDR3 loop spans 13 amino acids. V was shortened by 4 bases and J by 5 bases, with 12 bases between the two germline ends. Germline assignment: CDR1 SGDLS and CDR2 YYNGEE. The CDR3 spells CASSPRLGETQYF. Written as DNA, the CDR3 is TGTGCCAGCAGCCCCAGGCTGGGGGAGACCCAGTACTTC. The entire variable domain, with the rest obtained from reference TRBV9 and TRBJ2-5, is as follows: DSGVTQTPKHLITATGQRVTLRCSPRSGDLSVYWYQQSLDQGLQFLIQYYNGEERAKGNILERFSAQQFPDLHSELNLSSLELGDSALYFCASSPRLGETQYFGPGTRLLVL.

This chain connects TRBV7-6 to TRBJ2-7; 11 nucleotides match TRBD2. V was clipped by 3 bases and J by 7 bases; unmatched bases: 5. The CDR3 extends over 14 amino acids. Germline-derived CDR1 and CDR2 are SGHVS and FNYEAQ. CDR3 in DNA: TGTGCCAGCAGCTTTTCCCTAGCGGGGGGTGAGCAGTACTTC. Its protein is CASSFSLAGGEQYF.

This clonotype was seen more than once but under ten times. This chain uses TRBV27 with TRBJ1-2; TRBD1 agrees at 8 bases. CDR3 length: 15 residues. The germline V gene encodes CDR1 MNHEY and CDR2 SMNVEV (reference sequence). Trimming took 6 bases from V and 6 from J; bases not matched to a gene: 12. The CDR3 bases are TGTGCCAGCAGCCCCTGGGACAGGAGAGGGGATGGCTACACCTTC. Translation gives CASSPWDRRGDGYTF.

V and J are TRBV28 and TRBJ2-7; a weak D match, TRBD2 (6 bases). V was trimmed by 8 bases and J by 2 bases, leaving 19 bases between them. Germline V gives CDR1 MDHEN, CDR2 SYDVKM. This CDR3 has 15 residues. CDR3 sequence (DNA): TGTGCCAGCCTCCCTACCGCAGGGAGGCCCTACGAGCAGTACGTC. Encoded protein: CASLPTAGRPYEQYV.

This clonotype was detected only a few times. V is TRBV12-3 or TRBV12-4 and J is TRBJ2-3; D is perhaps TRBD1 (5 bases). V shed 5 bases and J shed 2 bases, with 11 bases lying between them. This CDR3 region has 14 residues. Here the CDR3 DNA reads TGTGCCAGCAGTAAAGGGGTTCTCACAGATACGCAGTATTTT. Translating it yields CASSKGVLTDTQYF.

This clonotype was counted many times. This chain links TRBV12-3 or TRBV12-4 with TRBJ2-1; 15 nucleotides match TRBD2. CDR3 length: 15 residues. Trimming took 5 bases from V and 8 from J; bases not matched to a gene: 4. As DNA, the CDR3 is TGTGCCAGCAGTCCGGGACTAGCGGGGGGTCATGAGCAGTTCTTC. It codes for CASSPGLAGGHEQFF.

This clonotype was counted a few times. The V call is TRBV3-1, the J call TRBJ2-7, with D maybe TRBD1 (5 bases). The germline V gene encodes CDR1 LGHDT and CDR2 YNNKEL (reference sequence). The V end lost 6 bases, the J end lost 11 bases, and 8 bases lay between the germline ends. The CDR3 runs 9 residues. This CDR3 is CASSTGEYV. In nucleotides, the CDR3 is TGTGCCAGCAGTACAGGAGAGTACGTC.

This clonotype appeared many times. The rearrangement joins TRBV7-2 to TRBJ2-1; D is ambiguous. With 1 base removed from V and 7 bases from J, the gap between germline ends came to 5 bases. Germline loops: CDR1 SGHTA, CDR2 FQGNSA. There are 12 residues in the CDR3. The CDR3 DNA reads TGTGCCAGCAGCTTAGTCCGGAATGAGCAGTTCTTC. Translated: CASSLVRNEQFF.

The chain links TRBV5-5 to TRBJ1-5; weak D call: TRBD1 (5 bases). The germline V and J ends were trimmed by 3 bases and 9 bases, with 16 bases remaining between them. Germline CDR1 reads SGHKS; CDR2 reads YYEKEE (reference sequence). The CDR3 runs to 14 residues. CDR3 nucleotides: TGTGCCAGCAGCTCAGGGCTAGGAACCGGGCCCCAGCATTTT. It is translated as CASSSGLGTGPQHF.

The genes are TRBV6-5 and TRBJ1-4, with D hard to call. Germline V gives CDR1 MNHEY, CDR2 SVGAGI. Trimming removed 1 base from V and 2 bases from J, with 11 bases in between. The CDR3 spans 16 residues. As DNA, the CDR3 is TGTGCCAGCAGTTACTACGCGGGATCGACTAATGAAAAACTGTTTTTT. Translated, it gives CASSYYAGSTNEKLFF.

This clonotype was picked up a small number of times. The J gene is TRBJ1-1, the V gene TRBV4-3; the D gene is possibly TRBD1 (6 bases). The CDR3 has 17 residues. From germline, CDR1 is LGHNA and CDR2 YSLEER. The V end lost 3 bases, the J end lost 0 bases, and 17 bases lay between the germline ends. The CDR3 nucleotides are TGCGCCAGCAGCCAGGACCAGGACAGCCCCATGAACACTGAAGCTTTCTTT. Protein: CASSQDQDSPMNTEAFF.

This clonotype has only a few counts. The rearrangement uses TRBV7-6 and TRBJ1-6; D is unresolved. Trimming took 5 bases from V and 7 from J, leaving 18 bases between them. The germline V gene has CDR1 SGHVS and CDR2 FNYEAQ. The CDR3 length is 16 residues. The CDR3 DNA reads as TGTGCCAGCAGCCGTGTGGCGGGCAGAGTGAATTCACCCCTCCACTTT. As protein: CASSRVAGRVNSPLHF. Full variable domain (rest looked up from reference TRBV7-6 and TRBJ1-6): GAGVSQSPRYKVTKRGQDVALRCDPISGHVSLYWYRQALGQGPEFLTYFNYEAQQDKSGLPNDRFSAERPEGSISTLTIQRTEQRDSAMYRCASSRVAGRVNSPLHFGNGTRLTVT.

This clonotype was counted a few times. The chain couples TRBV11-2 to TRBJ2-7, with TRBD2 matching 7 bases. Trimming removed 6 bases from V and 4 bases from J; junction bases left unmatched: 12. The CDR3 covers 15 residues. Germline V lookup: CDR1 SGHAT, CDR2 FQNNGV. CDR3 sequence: CASSTAWREGYEQYF. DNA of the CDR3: TGTGCCAGCAGTACCGCTTGGAGGGAGGGATACGAGCAGTACTTC.

CDR3 region: CASSAPGQVTDTQYF. CDR3 in DNA: TGCGCCAGCAGCGCGCCGGGACAGGTCACAGATACGCAGTATTTT. The chain links TRBV5-1 to TRBJ2-3, with 8 bases identical to TRBD1. Germline V CDR1 and CDR2: SGHRS, YFSETQ. The V segment lost 4 bases and the J segment 2 bases; nucleotides outside the gene matches: 6. The CDR3 runs to 15 residues.

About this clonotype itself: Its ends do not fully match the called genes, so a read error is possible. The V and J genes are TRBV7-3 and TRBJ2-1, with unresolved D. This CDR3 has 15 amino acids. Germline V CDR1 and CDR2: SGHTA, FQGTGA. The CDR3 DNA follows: TGTGCCTGCAGCCCAGACATGAGCTCCTACAATGAGCAGTTCTTC. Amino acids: CACSPDMSSYNEQFF.

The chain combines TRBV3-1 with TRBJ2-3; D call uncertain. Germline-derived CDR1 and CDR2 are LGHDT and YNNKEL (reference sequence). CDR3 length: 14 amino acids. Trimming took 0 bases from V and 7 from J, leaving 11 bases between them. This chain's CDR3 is CASSQELVRNTQYF. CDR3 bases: TGTGCCAGCAGCCAAGAGCTAGTTAGGAATACGCAGTATTTT.

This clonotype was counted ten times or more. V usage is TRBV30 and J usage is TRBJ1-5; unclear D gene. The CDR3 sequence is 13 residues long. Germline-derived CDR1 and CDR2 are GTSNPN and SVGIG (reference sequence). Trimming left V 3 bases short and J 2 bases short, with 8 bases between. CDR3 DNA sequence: TGTGCCTGGAGGGGGAGTCGCAATCAGCCCCAGCATTTT. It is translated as CAWRGSRNQPQHF.

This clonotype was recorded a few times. The CDR3 nucleotides are TGTGCCAGCAGCCCCGGGAGCGGGGCCCGTGGCTACACCTTC. Translating it yields CASSPGSGARGYTF. The chain couples TRBV7-8 to TRBJ1-2; tentative D call: TRBD1 (5 bases). Germline CDR1 SGHVS, CDR2 FQNEAQ. Deletions cut 5 bases from V and 7 bases from J, with 17 bases between. CDR3 length: 14 residues.

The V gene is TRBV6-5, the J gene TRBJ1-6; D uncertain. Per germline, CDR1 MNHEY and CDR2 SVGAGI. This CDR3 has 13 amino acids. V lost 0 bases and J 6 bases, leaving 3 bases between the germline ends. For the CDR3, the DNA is TGTGCCAGCAGTTACTCGAGTAATTCACCCCTCCACTTT. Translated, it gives CASSYSSNSPLHF.

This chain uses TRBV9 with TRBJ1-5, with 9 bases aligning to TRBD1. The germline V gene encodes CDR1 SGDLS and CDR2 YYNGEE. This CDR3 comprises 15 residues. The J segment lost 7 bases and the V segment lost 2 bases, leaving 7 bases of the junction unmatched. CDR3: CASSVGTGIGQPQHF. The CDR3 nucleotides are TGTGCCAGCAGCGTTGGGACAGGGATAGGGCAGCCCCAGCATTTT.

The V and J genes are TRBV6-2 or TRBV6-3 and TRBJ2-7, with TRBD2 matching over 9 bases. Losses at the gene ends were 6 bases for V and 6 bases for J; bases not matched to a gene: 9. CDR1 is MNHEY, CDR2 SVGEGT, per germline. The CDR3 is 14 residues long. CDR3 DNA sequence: TGTGCCAGCAGACGAGCGGGGGGTGGCCTCGAGCAGTACGTC. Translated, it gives CASRRAGGGLEQYV.

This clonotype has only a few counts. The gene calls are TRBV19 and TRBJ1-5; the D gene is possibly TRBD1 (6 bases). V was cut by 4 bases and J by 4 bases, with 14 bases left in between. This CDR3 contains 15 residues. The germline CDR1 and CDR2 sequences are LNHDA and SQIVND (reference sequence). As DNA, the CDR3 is TGTGCCAGTAGTACCCAGGGGCGCCGGAATCAGCCCCAGCATTTT. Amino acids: CASSTQGRRNQPQHF.

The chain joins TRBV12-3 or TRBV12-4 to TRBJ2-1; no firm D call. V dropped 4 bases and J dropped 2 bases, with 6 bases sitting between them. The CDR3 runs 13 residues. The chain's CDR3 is CASSSSPYNEQFF. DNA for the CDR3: TGTGCCAGCAGTTCCTCACCCTACAATGAGCAGTTCTTC.

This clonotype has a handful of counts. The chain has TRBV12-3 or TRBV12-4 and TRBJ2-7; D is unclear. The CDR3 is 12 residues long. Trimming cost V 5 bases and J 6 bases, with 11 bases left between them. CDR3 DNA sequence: TGTGCCAGCAGTCCGGATATTGGCGAGCAGTACGTC. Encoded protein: CASSPDIGEQYV.

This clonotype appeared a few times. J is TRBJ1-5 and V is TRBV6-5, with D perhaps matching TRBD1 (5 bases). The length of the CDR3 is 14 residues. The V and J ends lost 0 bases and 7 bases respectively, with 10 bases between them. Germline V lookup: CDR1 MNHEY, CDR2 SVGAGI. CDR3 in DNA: TGTGCCAGCAGTTACTCGAGGGGCGGGCAGCCCCAGCATTTT. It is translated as CASSYSRGGQPQHF.

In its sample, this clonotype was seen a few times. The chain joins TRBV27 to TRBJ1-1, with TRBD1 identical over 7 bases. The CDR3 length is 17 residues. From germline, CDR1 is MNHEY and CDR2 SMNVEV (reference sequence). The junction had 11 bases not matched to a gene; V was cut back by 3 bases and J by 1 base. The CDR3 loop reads CASSFRPSRTGNTEAFF. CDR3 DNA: TGTGCCAGCAGTTTCCGCCCTTCCAGGACAGGGAACACTGAAGCTTTCTTT.

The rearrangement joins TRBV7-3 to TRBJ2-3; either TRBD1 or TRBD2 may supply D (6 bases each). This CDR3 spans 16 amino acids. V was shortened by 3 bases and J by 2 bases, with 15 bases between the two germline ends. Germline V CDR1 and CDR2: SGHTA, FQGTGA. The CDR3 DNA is TGTGCCAGCAGCTTGCGAGGGGGGACAAACACAGATACGCAGTATTTT. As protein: CASSLRGGTNTDTQYF. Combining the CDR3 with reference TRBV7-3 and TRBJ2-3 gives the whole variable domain GAGVSQTPSNKVTEKGKYVELRCDPISGHTALYWYRQSLGQGPEFLIYFQGTGAADDSGLPNDRFFAVRPEGSVSTLKIQRTERGDSAVYLCASSLRGGTNTDTQYFGPGTRLTVL.